This paragraph covers one TCR beta chain sequence. In the source study's methods: How many nucleated cells were present was estimated from reference gene primer amplification. Profiled with immunoSEQ multiplex PCR; TCRdb holds only in-frame clones, not every one. D and trimming were read from the DNA, whereas the V and J calls and clone size are those reported in that table. The sample has approximately 290,000 clones, about nine tenths seen once. This sample is part of a study of blood T cell repertoires in COVID-19. Whole-study context: The United States, Italy and Spain supplied acute and convalescent COVID-19 samples. From T cells, B-cell-depleted T cells, or PBMCs came the material, which was cDNA or gDNA.

Germline values: CDR1 MDHEN, CDR2 SYDVKM. With 6 bases clipped from V and 1 base from J, the junction kept 7 bases outside the gene matches. CDR3 length equals 16 residues. The chain combines TRBV28 with TRBJ2-5; 11 bases are a match to TRBD2. The sample was peripheral blood. The source of this sequence is a man between 18 and 35 years old with active or convalescent COVID-19. The CDR3 spells CASSTYSGRVQETQYF. The DNA for the CDR3 is TGTGCCAGCAGCACATATAGCGGGAGGGTCCAAGAGACCCAGTACTTC.